Following are 14 T cell receptor beta chains from one sample sequenced in a study of cytomegalovirus exposure and HLA in healthy donors. With 60 Vbeta and 13 Jbeta primers, the PCR was carried out. Assay: immunoSEQ multiplex PCR; the TCRdb copy retains only in-frame clones and omits some. This table has roughly 140,000 clones, about four fifths appearing once. The sequencing input was PBMCs. The receptors come from a man in his fifties or sixties in good health and CMV-seropositive.

The V gene is TRBV6-5, the J gene TRBJ1-1; the D is unclear. Per germline, CDR1 MNHEY and CDR2 SVGAGI. The V end was cut by 6 bases, the J end by 2 bases, with 4 bases between. This CDR3 contains 11 residues. The CDR3 DNA reads as TGTGCCAGCAGCCATAACACTGAAGCTTTCTTT. It encodes CASSHNTEAFF.

The V call is TRBV21-1, the J call TRBJ2-3; the D call TRBD1 from the table was never checked on the DNA. TRBV21-1 constitutes a pseudogene. This CDR3 spans 14 amino acids. The CDR3: CASGPRDRAHTQYF. The DNA of the CDR3 is TGTGCCAGCGGACCCCGGGACAGGGCACATACGCAGTATTTT.

This rearrangement joins TRBV27 to TRBJ2-3, with D hard to call. This CDR3 is 15 amino acids long. Deletions cut 3 bases from V and 2 bases from J, with 12 bases between. The germline gives CDR1 MNHEY, CDR2 SMNVEV (reference sequence). The chain's CDR3 is CASSLLSGSTDTQYF. The CDR3, as DNA: TGTGCCAGCAGTTTGTTGTCAGGCTCCACAGATACGCAGTATTTT.

This clone was seen only a few times. This chain connects TRBV6-5 to TRBJ1-2; 7 bases align to TRBD1. This CDR3 region has 13 residues. V trimming: 5 bases; J trimming: 2 bases; junction bases outside the gene matches: 2. Germline CDR1 is MNHEY and CDR2 is SVGAGI. The CDR3 bases are TGTGCCAGCAGTGAGACAGGGAACTATGGCTACACCTTC. It codes for CASSETGNYGYTF.

This clone came up once. This sequence joins TRBV18 and TRBJ1-5; 7 bases are a match to TRBD1. Germline V CDR1 and CDR2: KGHSH, LQKENI. J lost 3 bases, V lost 4 bases, and 6 bases had no gene match. CDR3 length equals 15 residues. The CDR3 loop is CASSLMGQYNQPQHF. The CDR3 DNA follows: TGTGCCAGCTCACTGATGGGACAGTACAATCAGCCCCAGCATTTT. Supplemented by reference TRBV18 and TRBJ1-5, the full variable domain reads NAGVMQNPRHLVRRRGQEARLRCSPMKGHSHVYWYRQLPEEGLKFMVYLQKENIIDESGMPKERFSAEFPKEGPSILRIQQVVRGDSAAYFCASSLMGQYNQPQHFGDGTRLSIL.

V and J are TRBV11-3 and TRBJ2-5, with D perhaps TRBD2 (6 bases). CDR3 length equals 14 residues. Trimming shortened V by 1 base and J by 5 bases, and 11 bases separated the two germline ends. Germline assignment: CDR1 SGHNT and CDR2 YENEEA. CDR3 amino acids: CASSLVRGSETQYF. In DNA form, the CDR3 reads TGTGCCAGCAGCTTAGTACGGGGGTCGGAGACCCAGTACTTC.

This clone occurred a few times. The V and J genes are TRBV28 and TRBJ2-7; perhaps TRBD2 as D (5 bases). The CDR3 runs 12 residues. Between the trimmed V and J ends, which lost 4 bases and 5 bases, there was a span of 9 bases. The germline V gene has CDR1 MDHEN and CDR2 SYDVKM. Here the CDR3 DNA reads TGTGCCAGCAGTTCCACTAGGGACGAGCAGTACTTC. Its translation is CASSSTRDEQYF.

This chain uses TRBV19 with TRBJ2-1, with TRBD2 identical over 8 bases. The CDR3 has 15 amino acids. The ends lost 2 bases at V and 8 bases at J; junction bases unmatched: 8. The germline gives CDR1 LNHDA, CDR2 SQIVND (reference sequence). The CDR3 coding sequence is TGTGCCAGTAGTATAATTCGGCGGGAGGCACATGAGCAGTTCTTC. Translating it yields CASSIIRREAHEQFF.

The chain uses TRBV4-1 and TRBJ2-7; D possibly corresponds to TRBD2 (5 bases). V dropped 2 bases and J dropped 3 bases, with 8 bases sitting between them. The CDR3 is made up of 13 amino acids. CDR1 and CDR2 from the germline V gene are MGHRA and YSYEKL. CDR3 sequence (DNA): TGCGCCAGCAGCCAAAAAGGAGGCTACGAGCAGTACTTC. The encoded protein is CASSQKGGYEQYF.

This chain links TRBV4-2 with TRBJ2-1; 7 positions agree with TRBD1. CDR3 length: 16 amino acids. Losses at the gene ends were 0 bases for V and 2 bases for J; bases not matched to a gene: 4. From germline, CDR1 is LGHNA and CDR2 YNFKEQ. DNA of the CDR3: TGTGCCAGCAGCCAAGACCGGGACAGAGCCTACAATGAGCAGTTCTTC. Residues: CASSQDRDRAYNEQFF.

The V gene is TRBV30, the J gene TRBJ2-3; D uncertain. CDR3 length equals 14 residues. Germline-derived CDR1 and CDR2 are GTSNPN and SVGIG (reference sequence). V was trimmed by 5 bases and J by 6 bases, leaving 18 bases between them. CDR3 region: CAWGSGSTFDTQYF. In DNA, the CDR3 is TGTGCCTGGGGGTCTGGGTCGACATTTGATACGCAGTATTTT.

V and J are TRBV6-1 and TRBJ2-7, with 13 bases identical to TRBD2. Germline V gives CDR1 MNHNS, CDR2 SASEGT. V dropped 4 bases and J dropped 5; count of bases not matched to a gene: 17. This CDR3 is 19 amino acids long. CDR3 amino acids: CASSVPRAGLAGVAHEQYF. The CDR3 DNA reads as TGTGCCAGCAGTGTGCCCCGCGCAGGACTAGCGGGAGTAGCCCACGAGCAGTACTTC.

The rearrangement joins TRBV5-1 to TRBJ1-5; 10 positions agree with TRBD1. With 4 bases clipped from V and 10 bases from J, the junction kept 8 bases outside the gene matches. Germline V gives CDR1 SGHRS, CDR2 YFSETQ. This CDR3 region has 14 residues. CDR3 nucleotide sequence: TGCGCCAGCAGCCCGGACAGGGGGGAAGGTCCCCAGCATTTT. Translation: CASSPDRGEGPQHF.

The chain recombines TRBV6-1 with TRBJ2-5; TRBD1 agrees at 8 bases. The trim removed 2 bases at V and 3 bases at J, leaving 5 bases unmatched. The CDR3 runs 15 residues. Germline V gene lookup returns CDR1 MNHNS and CDR2 SASEGT. The CDR3 region has the DNA TGTGCCAGCAGTGAATATAACAGGGGGGAAGAGACCCAGTACTTC. This codes for CASSEYNRGEETQYF.